The rows below give T cell receptor beta chains drawn from one sample of a study of identical twins. Using its own MiXCR run on the 5' RACE reads, TCRdb lists one record per CDR3 protein. The repertoire consists of 350,000 to 450,000 distinct CDR3 sequences, with about 18% occurring once and the leading ten covering approximately 12%. Sequencing was performed on naive T cells sorted from blood. The origin of the receptors is a man in his fifties in good health. CDR3s include the opening cysteine and the closing phenylalanine or tryptophan. Fields, in order: clone size, D gene, J gene, V gene, CDR3 protein, CDR3 DNA. A D gene is named only where the DNA matches it firmly. The size of a clone is reported for some rows only, either as once, few or many, or as a class for expanded clones.

>few|TRBD2|TRBJ2-2|TRBV25-1
CASGSSGNTGELFF
TGTGCCAGCGGTTCTAGCGGAAACACCGGGGAGCTGTTTTTT
>many|TRBD2|TRBJ2-3|TRBV4-2
CASSQDMGLAGVSEDTQYF
TGTGCCAGCAGCCAAGATATGGGACTAGCGGGAGTTAGTGAGGATACGCAGTATTTT
>many|.|TRBJ1-2|TRBV4-2
CASSQLVKGDGYTF
TGTGCCAGCAGCCAACTTGTTAAGGGGGATGGCTACACCTTC
>.|.|TRBJ2-3|TRBV29-1
CSVESLSQGTDTQYF
TGCAGCGTTGAAAGTCTAAGCCAGGGCACAGATACGCAGTATTTT
>many|TRBD1|TRBJ2-7|TRBV5-6
CASSPLSRQGIHEQYF
TGTGCCAGCAGCCCATTATCTAGACAGGGGATACACGAGCAGTACTTC
>few|.|TRBJ2-2|TRBV20-1
CSAYRAPNTGELFF
TGCAGTGCCTACCGGGCCCCTAACACCGGGGAGCTGTTTTTT
>.|.|TRBJ1-2|TRBV20-1
CSAPSRGYNIRGYTF
TGCAGTGCTCCCTCGAGGGGATATAACATCCGTGGCTACACCTTC
>.|.|TRBJ2-1|TRBV6-5
CASSYSFGRRSYNEQFF
TGTGCCAGCAGTTACTCTTTCGGGAGACGGTCCTACAATGAGCAGTTCTTC
>.|TRBD2|TRBJ2-7|TRBV12-3/TRBV12-4
CASSLIGVLAGVHPYEQYF
TGTGCCAGCAGTTTAATTGGGGTACTAGCGGGGGTCCACCCCTACGAGCAGTACTTC
>few|.|TRBJ1-2|TRBV4-2
CASSRHRTEPYGYTF
TGTGCCAGCAGCCGACACAGGACAGAACCCTATGGCTACACCTTC
>many|.|TRBJ1-1|TRBV7-3
CASSLGAPNTEAFF
TGTGCCAGCAGCTTAGGCGCACCGAACACTGAAGCTTTCTTT
>many|.|TRBJ2-1|TRBV5-1
CASSPGGQTNEQFF
TGCGCCAGCAGCCCAGGTGGGCAGACCAATGAGCAGTTCTTC
>many|.|TRBJ2-2|TRBV20-1
CSAREMKAGNTGELFF
TGCAGTGCTAGAGAGATGAAGGCGGGGAACACCGGGGAGCTGTTTTTT
>many|TRBD2|TRBJ2-7|TRBV29-1
CSVEGSGRAGEQYF
TGCAGCGTTGAAGGTAGCGGGAGGGCCGGCGAGCAGTACTTC
>.|.|TRBJ2-5|TRBV2
CASSDGVGVETQYF
TGTGCCAGCAGTGACGGAGTGGGAGTCGAGACCCAGTACTTC
>few|TRBD1|TRBJ2-3|TRBV6-2/TRBV6-3
CASSPGQGHGDTQYF
TGTGCCAGCAGTCCTGGACAGGGCCACGGGGATACGCAGTATTTT
>few|.|TRBJ2-7|TRBV20-1
CSAQTGNYEQYF
TGCAGTGCGCAGACTGGAAACTACGAGCAGTACTTC
>.|TRBD2|TRBJ2-7|TRBV7-2
CASSLRPHGGYEQYF
TGTGCCAGCAGCTTACGTCCCCACGGGGGGTACGAGCAGTACTTC
>.|TRBD2|TRBJ2-1|TRBV20-1
CSAYLAGGGNEQFF
TGCAGTGCTTATCTAGCGGGGGGGGGCAATGAGCAGTTCTTC
>once|.|TRBJ2-5|TRBV29-1
CSVESPGLKTQYF
TGCAGCGTTGAAAGTCCAGGCTTGAAGACCCAGTACTTC
>many|.|TRBJ1-1|TRBV28
CASGWGLSNTEAFF
TGTGCCAGCGGTTGGGGCCTATCCAACACTGAAGCTTTCTTT
>.|.|TRBJ1-1|TRBV2
CASGVRGAYTEAFF
TGTGCCAGTGGGGTAAGGGGCGCGTACACTGAAGCTTTCTTT
>.|TRBD2|TRBJ2-1|TRBV7-9
CASSLGSGHNEQFF
TGTGCCAGCAGCTTAGGTAGCGGGCACAATGAGCAGTTCTTC
>.|.|TRBJ1-4|TRBV4-1
CASSQVAGFNEKLFF
TGCGCCAGCAGCCAAGTGGCAGGTTTTAATGAAAAACTGTTTTTT
>few|.|TRBJ1-1|TRBV4-3
CASSQGAFGSGTEAFF
TGCGCCAGCAGCCAAGGGGCCTTTGGATCGGGCACTGAAGCTTTCTTT
>few|TRBD1|TRBJ1-2|TRBV20-1
CSAATGNFYGYTF
TGCAGTGCAGCGACAGGGAACTTCTATGGCTACACCTTC
>many|.|TRBJ1-2|TRBV7-9
CASSPLAGSYGYTF
TGTGCCAGCAGCCCCCTGGCAGGAAGCTATGGCTACACCTTC
>.|.|TRBJ2-5|TRBV7-2
CASSRHAGSGQETQYF
TGTGCCAGCAGCCGTCACGCGGGATCGGGACAAGAGACCCAGTACTTC
>.|.|TRBJ1-1|TRBV12-3/TRBV12-4
CASSLRANTEAFF
TGTGCCAGCAGTCTCCGGGCGAACACTGAAGCTTTCTTT
>few|.|TRBJ1-5|TRBV7-2
CASSLAQQNQPQHF
TGTGCCAGCAGCTTAGCACAGCAAAATCAGCCCCAGCATTTT
>few|.|TRBJ2-7|TRBV2
CASSGIRAYEQYF
TGTGCCAGCAGTGGTATCAGAGCCTACGAGCAGTACTTC
>few|.|TRBJ1-6|TRBV4-3
CASSPSLSYYNSPLHF
TGCGCCAGCAGCCCTTCCCTCTCCTATTATAATTCACCCCTCCACTTT
>few|.|TRBJ1-1|TRBV6-6
CASSSTGLGEAFF
TGTGCCAGCAGCTCAACAGGGTTAGGGGAAGCTTTCTTT
>few|.|TRBJ2-1|TRBV4-3
CASSQVGGGYNEQFF
TGCGCCAGCAGCCAAGTGGGCGGAGGCTACAATGAGCAGTTCTTC
>few|.|TRBJ1-5|TRBV7-2
CASSQDRTYNQPQHF
TGTGCCAGCAGCCAGGACCGGACCTACAATCAGCCCCAGCATTTT
>many|TRBD2|TRBJ2-7|TRBV12-3/TRBV12-4
CASSSRLAGSAYF
TGTGCCAGCAGTTCCCGACTAGCCGGTTCGGCGTACTTC
>.|.|TRBJ1-2|TRBV6-2/TRBV6-3
CASSQPSGRRRTYGYTF
TGTGCCAGCAGCCAACCCTCGGGACGGAGAAGGACCTATGGCTACACCTTC
>.|.|TRBJ2-3|TRBV5-1
CASSLNPGYTDTQYF
TGCGCCAGCAGCCTAAATCCAGGGTACACAGATACGCAGTATTTT
>many|.|TRBJ2-7|TRBV20-1
CSVLKDGGAYEQYF
TGCAGTGTACTTAAAGACGGAGGGGCCTACGAGCAGTACTTC
>many|.|TRBJ1-2|TRBV9
CASSGWEGQRIYGYTF
TGTGCCAGCAGCGGATGGGAAGGACAGAGAATCTATGGCTACACCTTC
>few|.|TRBJ2-5|TRBV18
CASSQRVRETQYF
TGTGCCAGCTCCCAACGCGTTCGAGAGACCCAGTACTTC
>few|.|TRBJ2-7|TRBV20-1
CSARVSSEQYF
TGCAGTGCTAGAGTTAGTTCCGAGCAGTACTTC
>.|.|TRBJ1-1|TRBV7-9
CASSFHENTEAFF
TGTGCCAGCAGCTTCCACGAGAACACTGAAGCTTTCTTT
>few|.|TRBJ1-2|TRBV20-1
CSASEGLMNYGYTF
TGCAGTGCTAGTGAAGGACTTATGAACTATGGCTACACCTTC
>few|.|TRBJ2-1|TRBV20-1
CSARRGTHNEQFF
TGCAGTGCTAGGCGGGGGACACACAATGAGCAGTTCTTC
>many|.|TRBJ2-7|TRBV5-1
CASSLEGSLLSYEQYF
TGCGCCAGCAGCTTGGAAGGCAGTCTGCTCTCCTACGAGCAGTACTTC
>.|TRBD1|TRBJ2-2|TRBV4-1
CASSSDRRNTGELFF
TGCGCCAGCAGCTCGGACAGGAGGAACACCGGGGAGCTGTTTTTT
>.|.|TRBJ2-1|TRBV24-1
CATSDWSAGLTLYNEQFF
TGTGCCACCAGTGATTGGTCAGCCGGACTAACTTTATACAATGAGCAGTTCTTC
>.|.|TRBJ2-2|TRBV5-1
CASSWIADTGELFF
TGCGCCAGCAGTTGGATCGCCGATACCGGGGAGCTGTTTTTT
>.|TRBD2|TRBJ2-7|TRBV10-3
CAISEAAGSGYEQYF
TGTGCCATCAGTGAGGCAGCGGGGTCGGGGTACGAGCAGTACTTC
>many|.|TRBJ2-3|TRBV14
CASSQARGMTDTQYF
TGTGCCAGCAGTCAAGCAAGGGGGATGACAGATACGCAGTATTTT
>few|TRBD2|TRBJ2-2|TRBV7-6
CASSRLAGGSSGNTGELFF
TGTGCCAGCAGCCGACTAGCTGGGGGGTCCAGCGGAAACACCGGGGAGCTGTTTTTT